One sample yielded the 2 T cell receptor beta chains listed below, sequenced in a study of blood T cell repertoires in COVID-19 (dated by TCRdb to about 2020). The method was the immunoSEQ multiplex PCR assay. The immuneACCESS repertoire file appears here via TCRdb, limited to in-frame rearrangements. These files lack a portion of the clones; in checked studies, under half of the deficit traces to unresolved V genes, and the cause of the others is not known. Across this sample there are about 410,000 clones, with 89% seen only once. The top ten clones comprise 1.5% to 1.9% of the sample. The sequenced sample consisted of peripheral blood. Receptors were obtained from a woman aged 40 to 55 with COVID-19, enrolled during active disease.

V gene TRBV7-3 combines with J gene TRBJ2-6, with TRBD1 matching over 9 bases. Germline CDR1 and CDR2: SGHTA and FQGTGA. V was clipped by 4 bases and J by 3 bases; unmatched bases: 10. This CDR3 is built from 18 residues. The CDR3 protein is CASSSTGTGQDGANVLTF. CDR3 DNA sequence: TGTGCCAGCAGCTCGACCGGGACAGGGCAGGATGGGGCCAACGTCCTGACTTTC.

The rearrangement joins TRBV2 to TRBJ1-1, with 8 bases lining up with TRBD1. The CDR3 has 17 residues. Germline V lookup: CDR1 SNHLY, CDR2 FYNNEI. Trimming took 7 bases from V and 4 from J; bases not matched to a gene: 17. The CDR3 coding sequence is TGTGCCAGCACCGAAGGGACAGGCCTACAGTATGGCACTGAAGCTTTCTTT. It is translated as CASTEGTGLQYGTEAFF.